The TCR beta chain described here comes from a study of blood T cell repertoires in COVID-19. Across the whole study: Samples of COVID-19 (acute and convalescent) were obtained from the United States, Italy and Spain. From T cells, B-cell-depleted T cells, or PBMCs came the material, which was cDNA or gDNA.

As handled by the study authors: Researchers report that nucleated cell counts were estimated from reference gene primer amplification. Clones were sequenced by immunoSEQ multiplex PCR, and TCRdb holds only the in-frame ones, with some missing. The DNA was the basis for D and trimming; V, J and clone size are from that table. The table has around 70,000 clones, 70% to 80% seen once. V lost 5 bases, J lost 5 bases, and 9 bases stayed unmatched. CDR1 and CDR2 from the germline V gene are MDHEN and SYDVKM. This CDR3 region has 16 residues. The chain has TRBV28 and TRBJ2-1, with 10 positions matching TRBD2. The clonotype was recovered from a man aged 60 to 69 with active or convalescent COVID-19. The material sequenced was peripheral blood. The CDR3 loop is CASSDPTSGADNEQFF. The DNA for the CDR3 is TGTGCCAGCAGTGACCCCACTAGCGGGGCAGACAATGAGCAGTTCTTC.